This T cell receptor beta chain was identified during a study of T cells in Graves' hyperthyroidism and ophthalmopathy (dated by TCRdb to between 2019 and 2020). Broadly, across the study: Peripheral blood samples were taken at the time of initial diagnosis, prior to any treatment. To identify TCR V-J signatures that set the groups apart, the researchers used a discovery cohort of 90 to 100 patients, made up of around 42 with Graves' ophthalmopathy and 57 with stable Graves' hyperthyroidism. Once sampling was done, hyperthyroidism patients were given methimazole at a starting dose of 30 mg daily, whereas ophthalmopathy patients were given high-dose intravenous methylprednisolone. Thyroid tissue and blood T-cell repertoires from roughly six Graves' hyperthyroidism patients were also compared in the study. The roughly 91 discovery patients were randomly divided into training and test sets at a 7:3 ratio. According to the paper, TCR Vbeta CDR3 sequencing was carried out on 135 peripheral blood samples, which came from 40 to 45 ophthalmopathy, 80 or so hyperthyroidism and roughly 17 progressor patients. Prospective prediction of ophthalmopathy was tested in an independent validation cohort consisting of 18 hyperthyroidism patients and approximately 16 patients who later progressed to ophthalmopathy. On the study overall, not on this receptor specifically: No statistical method was used to fix the sample size in advance, and group allocation was not hidden from the investigators. During validation, the model predicted progression to ophthalmopathy a median of around 6 months ahead of onset, with around 71% sensitivity and roughly 72% specificity. Most expanded thyroid clonotypes (frequency above 0.001) were also detected in blood, a finding suggesting that blood repertoires may reflect thyroid immune responses. A model built on a 13 V-J signature distinguished ophthalmopathy from stable hyperthyroidism, reaching 87.88% sensitivity and about 81% specificity in cross-validation and 80%/75% in testing.

The TCR beta CDR3 regions were amplified from the RNA transcripts. For the first round of RT-PCR on the TCR CDR3, the HTBI primer set was used together with the Qiagen OneStep RT-PCR kit. Libraries were constructed in a second round of multiplex PCR, after which size selection and purification were performed. Libraries were sequenced paired-end with 100 bp reads on an Illumina HiSeq2000. The original pipeline was this. Raw data were processed with SOAPnuke, discarding reads with adapters, uncalled bases, mean Phred below 15, or no exact constant-primer or identifier match. COPE v1.2.5 was used to merge the high-quality paired reads, and each unique nucleotide sequence was defined as a clonotype. MiTCR v1.1 was used to align clonotypes to the IMGT TRBV, TRBD and TRBJ reference segments. Analysis was restricted to V-J combinations with a frequency above 0.0001, which covered 99% to 99.2% of repertoires. A TCS score was defined as the ratio of F50 (clonal expansion) to E x V (chaos), with BLOSUM62-based TCRdist applied between CDR3 peptides within each V-J. Welch's t-statistics and random forest reduced approximately 520 V-J features to some 14, which were used in a naive Bayes classifier (R e1071). TCRdb trimmed public reads at Q25 via fastp, called clones via MiXCR and kept in-frame beta chains. Merged by CDR3 protein, the rows form single entries marked with the most common genes and DNA. TCRdb's processing, not the study's, gives the V and J calls here. The sample data list tens of thousands of distinct CDR3 sequences, and less than 50% of these were observed just once. Of the sample, just over 9% falls within the top ten clones.

Concerning this clonotype: There is no known antigen for this receptor. Per-base qualities were not stored, and no clone one base away is much larger.

In the ophthalmopathy patients, disease was moderately to severely active, with a Clinical Activity Score of 3 or more, a NOSPECS grade of 4 or more, and a duration of less than 3 months. Patients with uncontrolled infections, other autoimmune diseases, pregnancy or lactation were excluded. Diagnoses were based on clinical symptoms, serum thyroxine and TRAb, thyroid ultrasound and orbital computed tomography. Ficoll-Paque density gradient centrifugation was used to isolate PBMCs from 10 ml of fresh peripheral blood. Trizol reagent was used to extract total RNA, and RNA quality was then checked on an Agilent 2100 Bioanalyzer. The CDR3 contains 17 residues, cysteine and phenylalanine counted. The retained sequence is limited to the CDR3, 51 bases, with the frame set at the first base. The germline V gene yields SGHRS for CDR1 and YFSETQ for CDR2. Unmatched junction bases come to 10, with V trimmed by 0 bases and J by 5 bases.

The sequenced material came from blood. The clonotype was recovered from a woman aged 45-65 years with Graves' ophthalmopathy. The V and J genes are TRBV5-1 and TRBJ1-4; TRBD1 lines up with 7 middle nucleotides. In nucleotide form, the sequence is TGCGCCAGCAGCTTGGACAGGGGACCAGATCCGAATGAAAAACTGTTTTTT. It encodes CASSLDRGPDPNEKLFF.